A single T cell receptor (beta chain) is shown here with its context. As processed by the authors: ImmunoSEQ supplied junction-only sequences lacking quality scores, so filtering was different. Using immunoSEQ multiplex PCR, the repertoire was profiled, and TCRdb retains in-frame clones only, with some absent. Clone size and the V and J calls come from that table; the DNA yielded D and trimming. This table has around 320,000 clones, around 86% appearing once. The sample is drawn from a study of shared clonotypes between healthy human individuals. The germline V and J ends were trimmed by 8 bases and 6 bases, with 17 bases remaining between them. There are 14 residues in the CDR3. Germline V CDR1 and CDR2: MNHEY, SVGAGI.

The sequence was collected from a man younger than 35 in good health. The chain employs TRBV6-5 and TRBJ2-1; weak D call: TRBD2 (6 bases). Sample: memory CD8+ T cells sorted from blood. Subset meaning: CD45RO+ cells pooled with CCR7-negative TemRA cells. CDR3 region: CASAIGTLPNEQFF. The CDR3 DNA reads TGTGCCAGCGCTATCGGGACTCTGCCCAATGAGCAGTTCTTC.